Following are 9 T cell receptor beta chains from one sample sequenced in a study of T-cell memory formation after mild COVID-19. TCRdb recomputed calls from the 5' RACE reads with MiXCR, one row per CDR3 protein. There are some 110,000 distinct CDR3 sequences in the sample; approximately 13% occur only once, and 27% lies in the top ten. The sequenced material came from PBMCs or a T cell subset sorted from them (not recorded which). The source of these receptors is an adult woman who had mild COVID-19 (a few samples of this study predate the infection). Cell type and time point are not known.

This clonotype was seen more than once but under ten times. The J gene is TRBJ2-2, the V gene TRBV7-8, with 9 bases fitting TRBD1. Germline values: CDR1 SGHVS, CDR2 FQNEAQ. V shed 6 bases and J 4 bases; nucleotides not matched to a gene: 6. The CDR3 is 15 residues long. The CDR3, as DNA: TGTGCCAGCAGTCTTGGGACAGGGTTCACCGGGGAGCTGTTTTTT. Its translation is CASSLGTGFTGELFF. Variable domain in full (rest from reference TRBV7-8 and TRBJ2-2): GAGVSQSPRYKVAKRGQDVALRCDPISGHVSLFWYQQALGQGPEFLTYFQNEAQLDKSGLPSDRFFAERPEGSVSTLKIQRTQQEDSAVYLCASSLGTGFTGELFFGEGSRLTVL.

In this sample, this clonotype turned up many times. This chain uses TRBV15 with TRBJ2-3, with D possibly TRBD2 on 6 matching bases. Trimming removed 1 base at V and 6 bases at J, with 14 bases between. This CDR3 spans 15 amino acids. Per germline, CDR1 LNHNV and CDR2 YYDKDF (reference sequence). DNA for the CDR3: TGTGCCACCAGCAGAGGCCGGGACTTAGCCGATACGCAGTATTTT. Its protein product is CATSRGRDLADTQYF.

The gene calls are TRBV30 and TRBJ2-1; D may correspond to TRBD1 or TRBD2 (5 bases each). Germline CDR1 reads GTSNPN; CDR2 reads SVGIG (reference sequence). V lost 5 bases and J 6 bases, leaving 17 bases between the germline ends. CDR3 size: 14 residues. In nucleotides, the CDR3 is TGTGCCTGGGGGGGTCTAGAGGAGTTCAATGAGCAGTTCTTC. Protein sequence: CAWGGLEEFNEQFF.

The chain carries TRBV7-9 and TRBJ2-1, with 9 bases identical to TRBD1. J gave up 7 bases and V 2 bases, and 6 bases lay outside the gene matches. CDR1 and CDR2 (germline): SEHNR, FQNEAQ (reference sequence). This CDR3 has 15 residues. The CDR3 bases are TGTGCCAGCAGCTTAACCGGGACAGGGAGGAATGAGCAGTTCTTC. Translated, it gives CASSLTGTGRNEQFF. The full variable domain, completed using reference TRBV7-9 and TRBJ2-1, is DTGVSQNPRHKITKRGQNVTFRCDPISEHNRLYWYRQTLGQGPEFLTYFQNEAQLEKSRLLSDRFSAERPKGSFSTLEIQRTEQGDSAMYLCASSLTGTGRNEQFFGPGTRLTVL.

V and J are TRBV27 and TRBJ2-3, with D uncertain. The germline gives CDR1 MNHEY, CDR2 SMNVEV (reference sequence). The CDR3 extends over 14 amino acids. V was shortened by 3 bases and J by 3 bases, with 10 bases between the two germline ends. Here the CDR3 DNA reads TGTGCCAGCAGTTTTTTAGGGTTGACAGATACGCAGTATTTT. It yields the protein CASSFLGLTDTQYF.

This clonotype came up a few times. The J gene is TRBJ2-7, the V gene TRBV4-3; the D gene is possibly TRBD1 (5 bases). With 1 base removed from V and 2 bases from J, the gap between germline ends came to 15 bases. Germline loops: CDR1 LGHNA, CDR2 YSLEER. CDR3 length equals 16 residues. DNA for the CDR3: TGCGCCAGCAGCCAAGGGACACGCGAGGCTGCCTACGAGCAGTACTTC. It yields the protein CASSQGTREAAYEQYF.

This clonotype showed up just a few times. V and J are TRBV29-1 and TRBJ1-2; D uncertain. CDR3 length: 15 residues. Germline V lookup: CDR1 SQVTM, CDR2 ANQGSEA. Trimming removed 1 base at V and 4 bases at J, with 16 bases between. For the CDR3, the DNA is TGCAGCGTTGAAGCAGATAGGGAAGAAACCTATGGCTACACCTTC. Amino acids: CSVEADREETYGYTF.

This clonotype was counted a few times. This chain uses TRBV20-1 with TRBJ1-5; 11 bases agree with TRBD1. The CDR3 length is 18 residues. The trim removed 3 bases at V and 6 bases at J, leaving 16 bases unmatched. Germline CDR1 reads DFQATT; CDR2 reads SNEGSKA (reference sequence). Here the CDR3 reads CSASLIVGTGGTLQPQHF. The DNA of the CDR3 is TGCAGTGCTAGCCTAATAGTCGGGACAGGGGGAACTCTTCAGCCCCAGCATTTT.

This clonotype appeared a few times. The chain uses TRBV7-2 and TRBJ2-4, with no clear D. The CDR3 is 17 residues long. Germline V CDR1 and CDR2: SGHTA, FQGNSA. The ends were cut back, 1 base at V and 2 bases at J, with 15 bases in the middle. The CDR3 spells CASSLVLRVPSKNIQYF. The CDR3 DNA sequence: TGTGCCAGCAGCTTAGTTCTAAGGGTCCCATCCAAAAACATTCAGTACTTC.